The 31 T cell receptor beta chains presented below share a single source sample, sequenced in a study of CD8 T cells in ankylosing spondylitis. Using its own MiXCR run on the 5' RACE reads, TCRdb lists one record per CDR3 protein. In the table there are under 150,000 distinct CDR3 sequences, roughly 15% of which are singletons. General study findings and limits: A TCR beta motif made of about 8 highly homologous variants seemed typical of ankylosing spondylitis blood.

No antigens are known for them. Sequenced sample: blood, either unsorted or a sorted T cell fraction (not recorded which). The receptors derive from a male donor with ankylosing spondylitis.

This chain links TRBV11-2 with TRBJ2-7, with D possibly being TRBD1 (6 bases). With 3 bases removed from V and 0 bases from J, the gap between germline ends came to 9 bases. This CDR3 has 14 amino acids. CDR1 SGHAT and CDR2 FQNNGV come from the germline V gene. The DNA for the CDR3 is TGTGCCAGCAGCTTGACAGGTTACTCCTACGAGCAGTACTTC. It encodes CASSLTGYSYEQYF.

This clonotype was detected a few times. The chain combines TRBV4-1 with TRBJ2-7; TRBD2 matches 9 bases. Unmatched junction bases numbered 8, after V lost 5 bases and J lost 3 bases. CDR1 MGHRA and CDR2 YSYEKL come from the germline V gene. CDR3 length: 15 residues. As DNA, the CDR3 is TGCGCCAGCAGCTTCCGTAGCGGGAGTTACTACGAGCAGTACTTC. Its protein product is CASSFRSGSYYEQYF.

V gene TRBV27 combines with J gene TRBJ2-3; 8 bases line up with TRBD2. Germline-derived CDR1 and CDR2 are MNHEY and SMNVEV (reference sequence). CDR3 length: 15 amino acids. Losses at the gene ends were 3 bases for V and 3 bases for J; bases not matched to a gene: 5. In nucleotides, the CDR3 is TGTGCCAGCAGTTTCATGGCGGGAGGTACAGATACGCAGTATTTT. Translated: CASSFMAGGTDTQYF.

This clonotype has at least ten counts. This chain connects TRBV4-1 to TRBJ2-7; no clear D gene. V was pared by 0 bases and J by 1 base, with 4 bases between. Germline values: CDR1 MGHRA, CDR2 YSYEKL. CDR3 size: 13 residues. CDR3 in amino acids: CASSQDSSYEQYF. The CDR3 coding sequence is TGCGCCAGCAGCCAAGACTCATCCTACGAGCAGTACTTC.

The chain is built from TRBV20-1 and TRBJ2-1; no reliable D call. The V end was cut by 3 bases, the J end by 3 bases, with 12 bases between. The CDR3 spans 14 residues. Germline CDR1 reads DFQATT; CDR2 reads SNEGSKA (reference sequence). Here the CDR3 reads CSARAPGFYNEQFF. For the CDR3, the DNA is TGCAGTGCTAGGGCTCCGGGCTTCTACAATGAGCAGTTCTTC.

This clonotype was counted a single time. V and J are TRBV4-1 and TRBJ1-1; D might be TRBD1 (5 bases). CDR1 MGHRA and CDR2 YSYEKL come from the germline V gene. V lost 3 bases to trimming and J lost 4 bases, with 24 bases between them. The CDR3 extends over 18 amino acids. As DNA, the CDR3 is TGCGCCAGCAGCCACGATGGAGGGGCAGGGTTGGTCAGCACTGAAGCTTTCTTT. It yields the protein CASSHDGGAGLVSTEAFF.

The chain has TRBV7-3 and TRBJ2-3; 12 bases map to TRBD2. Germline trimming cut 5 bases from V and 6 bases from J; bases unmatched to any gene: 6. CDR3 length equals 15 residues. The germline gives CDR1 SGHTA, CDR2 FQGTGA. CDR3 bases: TGTGCCAGCAGCAAGACTAGCGGGAGCTTGGATACGCAGTATTTT. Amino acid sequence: CASSKTSGSLDTQYF.

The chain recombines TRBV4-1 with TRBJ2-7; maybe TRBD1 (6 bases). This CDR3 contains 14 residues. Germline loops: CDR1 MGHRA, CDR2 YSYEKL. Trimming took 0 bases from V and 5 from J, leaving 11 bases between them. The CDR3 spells CASSQEGGVHEQYF. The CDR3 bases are TGCGCCAGCAGCCAAGAAGGGGGTGTCCACGAGCAGTACTTC.

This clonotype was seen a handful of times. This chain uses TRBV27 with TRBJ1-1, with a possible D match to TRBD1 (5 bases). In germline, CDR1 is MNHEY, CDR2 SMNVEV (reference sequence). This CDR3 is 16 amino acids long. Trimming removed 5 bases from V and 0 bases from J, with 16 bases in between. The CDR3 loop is CASSQPGRPMNTEAFF. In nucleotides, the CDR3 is TGTGCCAGCAGTCAACCGGGACGGCCAATGAACACTGAAGCTTTCTTT.

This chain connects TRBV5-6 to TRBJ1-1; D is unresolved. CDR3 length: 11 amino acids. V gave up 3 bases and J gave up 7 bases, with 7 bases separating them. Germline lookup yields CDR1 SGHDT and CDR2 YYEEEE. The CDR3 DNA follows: TGTGCCAGCAGCTACGGCAGTGAAGCTTTCTTT. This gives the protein CASSYGSEAFF.

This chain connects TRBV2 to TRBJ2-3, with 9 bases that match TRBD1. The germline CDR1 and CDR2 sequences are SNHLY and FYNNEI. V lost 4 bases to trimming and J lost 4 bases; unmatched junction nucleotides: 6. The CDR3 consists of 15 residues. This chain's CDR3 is CASSGQGEISDTQYF. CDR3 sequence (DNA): TGTGCCAGCAGTGGACAGGGGGAAATATCAGATACGCAGTATTTT.

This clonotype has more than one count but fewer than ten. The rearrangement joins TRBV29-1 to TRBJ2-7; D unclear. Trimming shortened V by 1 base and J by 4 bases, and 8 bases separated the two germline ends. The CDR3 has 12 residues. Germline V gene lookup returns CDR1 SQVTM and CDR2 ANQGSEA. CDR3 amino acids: CSVEGQTYEQYF. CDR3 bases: TGCAGCGTTGAAGGTCAGACGTACGAGCAGTACTTC.

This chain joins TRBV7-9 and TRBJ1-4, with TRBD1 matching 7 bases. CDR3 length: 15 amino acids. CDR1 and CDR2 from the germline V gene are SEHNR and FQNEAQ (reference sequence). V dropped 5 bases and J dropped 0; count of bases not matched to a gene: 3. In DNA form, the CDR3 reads TGTGCCAGCAGCGCGGACAGGCCAACTAATGAAAAACTGTTTTTT. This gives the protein CASSADRPTNEKLFF.

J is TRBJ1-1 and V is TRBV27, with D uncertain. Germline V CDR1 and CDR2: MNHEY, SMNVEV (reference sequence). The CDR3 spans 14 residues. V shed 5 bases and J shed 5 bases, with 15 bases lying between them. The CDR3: CASSRIGIGTEAFF. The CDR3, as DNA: TGTGCCAGCAGTCGAATAGGGATTGGGACTGAAGCTTTCTTT.

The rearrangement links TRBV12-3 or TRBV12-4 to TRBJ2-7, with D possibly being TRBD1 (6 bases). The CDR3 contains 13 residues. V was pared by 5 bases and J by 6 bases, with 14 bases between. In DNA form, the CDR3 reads TGTGCCAGCAGTCCACTACAGGGATCCGAGCAGTACTTC. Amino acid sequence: CASSPLQGSEQYF.

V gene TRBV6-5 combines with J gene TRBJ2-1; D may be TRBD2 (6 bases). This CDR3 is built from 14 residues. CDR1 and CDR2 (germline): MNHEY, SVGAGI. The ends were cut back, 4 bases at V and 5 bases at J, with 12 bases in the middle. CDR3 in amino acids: CASSSQTRDNEQFF. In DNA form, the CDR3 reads TGTGCCAGCAGTTCCCAGACTAGGGACAATGAGCAGTTCTTC.

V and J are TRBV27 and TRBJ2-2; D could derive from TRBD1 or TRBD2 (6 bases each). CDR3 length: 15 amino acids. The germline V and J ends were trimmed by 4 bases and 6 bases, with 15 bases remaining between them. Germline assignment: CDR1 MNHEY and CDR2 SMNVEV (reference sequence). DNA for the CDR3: TGTGCCAGCAGTTACGTAGGGGGGTCACCCGGGGAGCTGTTTTTT. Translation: CASSYVGGSPGELFF.

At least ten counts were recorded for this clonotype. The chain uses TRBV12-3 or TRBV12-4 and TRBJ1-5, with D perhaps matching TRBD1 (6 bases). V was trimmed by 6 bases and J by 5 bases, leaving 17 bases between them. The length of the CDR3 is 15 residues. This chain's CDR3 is CASRTQGAGDQPQHF. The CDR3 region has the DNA TGTGCCAGCAGGACACAGGGTGCCGGTGATCAGCCCCAGCATTTT.

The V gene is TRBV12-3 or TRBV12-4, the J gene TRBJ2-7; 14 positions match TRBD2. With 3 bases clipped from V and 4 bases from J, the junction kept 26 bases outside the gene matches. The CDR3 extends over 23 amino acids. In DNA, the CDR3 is TGTGCCAGCAGTTTCCTCCTTTTCAGCCAGGGACTAGCGGGAGAAGGGGTCGGGTACGAGCAGTACTTC. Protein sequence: CASSFLLFSQGLAGEGVGYEQYF.

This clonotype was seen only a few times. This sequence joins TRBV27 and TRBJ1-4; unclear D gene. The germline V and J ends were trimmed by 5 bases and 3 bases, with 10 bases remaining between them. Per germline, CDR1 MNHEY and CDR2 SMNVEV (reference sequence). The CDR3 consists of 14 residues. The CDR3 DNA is TGTGCCAGCAGTCCGTTATCAGCTAATGAAAAACTGTTTTTT. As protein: CASSPLSANEKLFF.

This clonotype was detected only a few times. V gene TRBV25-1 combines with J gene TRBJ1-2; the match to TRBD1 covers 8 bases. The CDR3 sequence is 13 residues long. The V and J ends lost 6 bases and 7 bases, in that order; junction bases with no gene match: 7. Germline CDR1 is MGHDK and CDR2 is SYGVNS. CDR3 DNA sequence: TGTGCCAGCAGGGGGGACAGGTTTTTTGGCTACACCTTC. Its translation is CASRGDRFFGYTF.

The CDR3 sequence: CASSQAGTGYGEQFF. In DNA form, the CDR3 reads TGTGCCAGCAGTCAGGCCGGGACAGGGTACGGTGAGCAGTTCTTC. The V and J genes are TRBV27 and TRBJ2-1, with 9 bases identical to TRBD1. Germline loops: CDR1 MNHEY, CDR2 SMNVEV (reference sequence). V dropped 5 bases and J dropped 9; count of bases not matched to a gene: 11. The CDR3 loop spans 15 amino acids.

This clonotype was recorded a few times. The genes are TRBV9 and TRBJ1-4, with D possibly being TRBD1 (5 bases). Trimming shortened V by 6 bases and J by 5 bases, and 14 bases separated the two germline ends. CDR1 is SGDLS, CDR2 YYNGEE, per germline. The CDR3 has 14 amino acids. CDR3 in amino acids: CASNRGTVNEKLFF. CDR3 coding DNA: TGTGCCAGCAACCGAGGGACGGTGAATGAAAAACTGTTTTTT.

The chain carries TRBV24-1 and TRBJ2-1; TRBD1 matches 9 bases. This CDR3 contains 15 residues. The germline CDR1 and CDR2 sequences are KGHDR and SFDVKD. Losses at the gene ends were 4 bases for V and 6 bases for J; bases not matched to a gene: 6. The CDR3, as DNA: TGTGCCACCAGTGACAAACGACAGGGGGGCAATGAGCAGTTCTTC. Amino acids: CATSDKRQGGNEQFF.

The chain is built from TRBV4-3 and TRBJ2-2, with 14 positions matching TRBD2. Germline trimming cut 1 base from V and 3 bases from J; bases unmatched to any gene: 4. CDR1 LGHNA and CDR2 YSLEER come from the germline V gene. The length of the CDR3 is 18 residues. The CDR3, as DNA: TGCGCCAGCAGCCAAGGACTAGCGGGAGGGCCGGACACCGGGGAGCTGTTTTTT. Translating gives CASSQGLAGGPDTGELFF.

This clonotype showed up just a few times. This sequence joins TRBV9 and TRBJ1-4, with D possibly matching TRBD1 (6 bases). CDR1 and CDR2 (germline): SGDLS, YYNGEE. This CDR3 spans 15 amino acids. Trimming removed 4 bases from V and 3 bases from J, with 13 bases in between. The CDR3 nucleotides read TGTGCCAGCAGCCCTCGGACAGAGTCTAATGAAAAACTGTTTTTT. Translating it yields CASSPRTESNEKLFF.

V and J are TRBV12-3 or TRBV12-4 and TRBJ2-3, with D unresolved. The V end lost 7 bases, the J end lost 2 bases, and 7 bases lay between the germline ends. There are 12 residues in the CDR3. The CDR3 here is CASTTTTDTQYF. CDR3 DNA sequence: TGTGCCAGCACTACAACCACAGATACGCAGTATTTT.

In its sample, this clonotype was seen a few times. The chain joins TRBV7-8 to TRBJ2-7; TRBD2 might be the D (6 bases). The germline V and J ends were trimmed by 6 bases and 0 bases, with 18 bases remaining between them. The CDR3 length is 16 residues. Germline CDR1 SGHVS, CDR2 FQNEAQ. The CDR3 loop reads CASRHEGGVSSYEQYF. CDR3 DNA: TGTGCCAGCAGGCATGAAGGCGGGGTAAGCTCCTACGAGCAGTACTTC.

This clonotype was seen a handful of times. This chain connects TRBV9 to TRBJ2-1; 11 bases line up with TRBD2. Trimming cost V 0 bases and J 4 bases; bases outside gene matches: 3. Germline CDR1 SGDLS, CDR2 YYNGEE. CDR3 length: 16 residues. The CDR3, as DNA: TGTGCCAGCAGCGTAGAGGGGACTAGCGGTTACAATGAGCAGTTCTTC. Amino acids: CASSVEGTSGYNEQFF. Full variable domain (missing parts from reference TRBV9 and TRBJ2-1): DSGVTQTPKHLITATGQRVTLRCSPRSGDLSVYWYQQSLDQGLQFLIQYYNGEERAKGNILERFSAQQFPDLHSELNLSSLELGDSALYFCASSVEGTSGYNEQFFGPGTRLTVL.

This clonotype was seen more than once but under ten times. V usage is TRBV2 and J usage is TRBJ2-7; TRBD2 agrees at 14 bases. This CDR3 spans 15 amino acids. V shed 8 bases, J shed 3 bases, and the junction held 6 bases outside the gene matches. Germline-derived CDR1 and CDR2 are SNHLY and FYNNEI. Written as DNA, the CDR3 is TGTGCCAGCCTACAGACTAGCGGGAGGGACTACGAGCAGTACTTC. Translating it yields CASLQTSGRDYEQYF.

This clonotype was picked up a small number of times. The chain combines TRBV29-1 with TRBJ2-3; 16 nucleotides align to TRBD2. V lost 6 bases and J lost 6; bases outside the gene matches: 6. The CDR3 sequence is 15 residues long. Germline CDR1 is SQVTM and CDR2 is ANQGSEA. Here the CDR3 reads CSVGGLAGGADTQYF. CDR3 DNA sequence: TGCAGCGTCGGGGGACTAGCGGGAGGGGCGGATACGCAGTATTTT.